This TCR beta chain was recovered during a study of T cells in Graves' hyperthyroidism and ophthalmopathy (dated by TCRdb to between 2019 and 2020). About the study as a whole: Peripheral blood was sampled at the time of initial diagnosis, prior to any treatment. A discovery cohort of roughly 100 patients, about 40 with Graves' ophthalmopathy and under 60 with stable Graves' hyperthyroidism, was used to find distinguishing TCR V-J signatures. Whether ophthalmopathy could be predicted prospectively was tested in an independent validation cohort made up of some 20 hyperthyroidism patients plus 17 patients who later progressed to ophthalmopathy. The 100 discovery patients were randomly split 7:3 into training and test sets. In more than 5 Graves' hyperthyroidism patients, the study also compared T-cell repertoires from thyroid tissue with T-cell repertoires from blood. Once sampling was done, hyperthyroidism patients were given methimazole at a starting dose of 30 mg daily, whereas ophthalmopathy patients were given high-dose intravenous methylprednisolone. The paper describes TCR Vbeta CDR3 sequencing of 140 or so peripheral blood samples, made up of 43 ophthalmopathy patients, over 70 hyperthyroidism patients and 17 progressor patients. What the work shows at the level of the full study, not this receptor alone: In validation, progression to ophthalmopathy was predicted by the model with around 71% sensitivity and 72.22% specificity, a median of 6.5 months before onset. Sample size was not statistically predetermined, and investigators were not blinded to group allocation. Most expanded thyroid clonotypes (frequency above 0.001) were also detected in blood, suggesting blood repertoires may reflect thyroid immune responses. Ophthalmopathy was separated from stable hyperthyroidism by a 13 V-J signature model, with around 88% sensitivity and about 81% specificity obtained in cross-validation and 80%/75% obtained in testing.

Deletion took 2 bases off V and 1 base off J, with a span of 23 bases between the germline ends. The CDR3, from cysteine to phenylalanine, totals 19 residues. Of all the DNA, just the CDR3 is kept, 57 bases in frame from base 1. Reading the germline V gene (reference sequence) gives CDR1 MNHNY and CDR2 SVGAGI. In the ophthalmopathy patients, disease was moderately to severely active, with a Clinical Activity Score of 3 or more, a NOSPECS grade of 4 or more, and a duration of less than 3 months. Any patient with an uncontrolled infection, another autoimmune disease, pregnancy or lactation was excluded. Diagnoses were based on clinical symptoms, serum thyroxine and TRAb, thyroid ultrasound and orbital computed tomography. Ficoll-Paque density gradient centrifugation was used to isolate PBMCs from around 9.1 ml of fresh peripheral blood. Total RNA was extracted using Trizol reagent, and RNA quality was assessed on an Agilent 2100 Bioanalyzer.

This clonotype was seen only a few times. Its antigen target is currently unknown. No base quality values were provided; no much bigger clone lies one nucleotide off. Amplification of TCR beta CDR3 regions was carried out from RNA transcripts. The TCR CDR3 was subjected to a first round of RT-PCR using the HTBI primer set and the Qiagen OneStep RT-PCR kit. The libraries were constructed in a second round of multiplex PCR and then size-selected and purified. Libraries were sequenced paired-end with 100 bp reads on an Illumina HiSeq2000. In the original analysis: SOAPnuke was used to process the raw data, with reads discarded if the reads contained adapters or uncalled bases, had a mean Phred below 15, or lacked an exact constant-primer or identifier match. COPE v1.2.5 was used to merge high-quality paired reads, and clonotypes were defined as unique nucleotide sequences. MiTCR v1.1 was used to align the clonotypes against IMGT TRBV, TRBD and TRBJ reference segments. The analysis was restricted to V-J combinations with a frequency above 0.0001, which together covered around 99% of the repertoires. The TCS score was defined as the ratio of F50 (clonal expansion) to E x V (chaos), calculated using BLOSUM62-based TCRdist between CDR3 peptides within each V-J. Welch's t-statistics and random forest reduced around 520 V-J features to 10 to 15, which were used in a naive Bayes classifier (R e1071). TCRdb redid the processing of the public reads, applying fastp at Q25 and MiXCR, and retained in-frame beta chains. Every entry covers one CDR3 protein and lists the most common genes and DNA from its rows. The authors' filters were not applied to this entry. The sample includes 500,000 to 600,000 distinct CDR3 sequences, with less than 20% observed a single time. The leading ten clones occupy about 45% of the sample.

The TCR was taken from a man in his forties with Graves' ophthalmopathy. Sequencing was carried out using blood. Rearrangement joined TRBV6-6 to TRBJ1-1; the D gene assignment is ambiguous. This receptor has the CDR3 CASSYEASSGTTWNTEAFF. The nucleotide sequence reads TGTGCCAGCAGTTACGAGGCTAGTTCAGGCACGACATGGAACACTGAAGCTTTCTTT.